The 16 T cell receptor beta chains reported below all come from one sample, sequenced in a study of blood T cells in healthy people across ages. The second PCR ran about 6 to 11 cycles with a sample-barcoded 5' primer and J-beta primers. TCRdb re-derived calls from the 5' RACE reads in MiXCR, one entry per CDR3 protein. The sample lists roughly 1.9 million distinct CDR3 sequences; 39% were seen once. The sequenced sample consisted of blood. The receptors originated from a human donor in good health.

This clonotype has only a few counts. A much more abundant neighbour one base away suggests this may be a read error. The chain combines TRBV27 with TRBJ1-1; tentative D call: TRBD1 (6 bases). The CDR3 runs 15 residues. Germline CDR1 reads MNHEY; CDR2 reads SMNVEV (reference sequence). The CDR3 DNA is TGTGCCAGCAGTCCCTCCGGACAGCTAAACACTGTAGCTTTCTTT. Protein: CASSPSGQLNTVAFF.

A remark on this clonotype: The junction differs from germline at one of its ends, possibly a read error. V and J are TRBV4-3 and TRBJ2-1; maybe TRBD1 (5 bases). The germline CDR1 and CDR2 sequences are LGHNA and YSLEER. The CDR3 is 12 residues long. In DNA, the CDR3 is TGCACCAGCAGCCGAAGGGGAAATGAGCAGTTCTTC. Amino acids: CTSSRRGNEQFF.

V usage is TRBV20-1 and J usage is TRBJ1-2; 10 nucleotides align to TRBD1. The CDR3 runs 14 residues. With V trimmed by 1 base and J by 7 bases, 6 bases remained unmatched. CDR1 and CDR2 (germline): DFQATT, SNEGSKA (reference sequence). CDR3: CSARADRTGGGYTF. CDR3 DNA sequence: TGCAGTGCTAGAGCGGACAGGACAGGGGGTGGCTACACCTTC.

CDR3 residues: CAWTSVATAYNEQFF. The CDR3, as DNA: TGTGCCTGGACTTCAGTGGCGACCGCCTACAATGAGCAGTTCTTC. This chain uses TRBV30 with TRBJ2-1; no clear D. This CDR3 region has 15 residues. Trimming cost V 4 bases and J 2 bases, with 15 bases left between them. Germline assignment: CDR1 GTSNPN and CDR2 SVGIG (reference sequence). The full variable domain, in which reference TRBV30 and TRBJ2-1 provide the parts outside the CDR3, is SQTIHQWPATLVQPVGSPLSLECTVEGTSNPNLYWYRQAAGRGLQLLFYSVGIGQISSEVPQNLSASRPQDRQFILSSKKLLLSDSGFYLCAWTSVATAYNEQFFGPGTRLTVL.

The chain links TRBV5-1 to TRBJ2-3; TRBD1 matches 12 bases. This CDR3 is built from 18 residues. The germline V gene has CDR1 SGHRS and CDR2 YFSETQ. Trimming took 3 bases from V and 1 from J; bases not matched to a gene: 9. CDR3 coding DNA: TGCGCCAGCAGCTCCCGGGACAGGGGGCGTTTCGGCACAGATACGCAGTATTTT. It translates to CASSSRDRGRFGTDTQYF. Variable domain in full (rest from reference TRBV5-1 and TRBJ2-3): KAGVTQTPRYLIKTRGQQVTLSCSPISGHRSVSWYQQTPGQGLQFLFEYFSETQRNKGNFPGRFSGRQFSNSRSEMNVSTLELGDSALYLCASSSRDRGRFGTDTQYFGPGTRLTVL.

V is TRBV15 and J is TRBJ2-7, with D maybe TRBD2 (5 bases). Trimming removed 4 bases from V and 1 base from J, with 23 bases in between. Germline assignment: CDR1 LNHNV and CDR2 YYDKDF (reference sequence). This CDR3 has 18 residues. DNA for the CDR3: TGTGCCACCAGCACACCGGGAAGACCCGACGTTCAGTCCTACGAGCAGTACTTC. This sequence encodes CATSTPGRPDVQSYEQYF. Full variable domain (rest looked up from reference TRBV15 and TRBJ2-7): DAMVIQNPRYQVTQFGKPVTLSCSQTLNHNVMYWYQQKSSQAPKLLFHYYDKDFNNEADTPDNFQSRRPNTSFCFLDIRSPGLGDTAMYLCATSTPGRPDVQSYEQYFGPGTRLTVT.

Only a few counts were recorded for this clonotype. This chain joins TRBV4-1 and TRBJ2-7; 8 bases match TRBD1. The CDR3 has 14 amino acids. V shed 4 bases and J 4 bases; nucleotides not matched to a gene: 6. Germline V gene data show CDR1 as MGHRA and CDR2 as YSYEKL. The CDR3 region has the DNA TGCGCCAGCAGCCGCGAGACAGGGGTGTACGAGCAGTACTTC. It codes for CASSRETGVYEQYF.

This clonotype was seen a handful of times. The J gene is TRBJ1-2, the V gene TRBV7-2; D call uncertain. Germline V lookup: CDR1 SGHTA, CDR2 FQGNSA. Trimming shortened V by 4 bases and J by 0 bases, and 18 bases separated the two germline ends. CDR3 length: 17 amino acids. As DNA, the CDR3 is TGTGCCAGCAGCTCTGGGATTTACTACCTAACTAACTATGGCTACACCTTC. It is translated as CASSSGIYYLTNYGYTF.

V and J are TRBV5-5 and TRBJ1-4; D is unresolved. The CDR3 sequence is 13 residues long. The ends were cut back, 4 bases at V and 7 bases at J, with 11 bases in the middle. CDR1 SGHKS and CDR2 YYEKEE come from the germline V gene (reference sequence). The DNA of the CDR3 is TGTGCCAGCAGCCGCACAGACCTTGAAAAACTGTTTTTT. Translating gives CASSRTDLEKLFF.

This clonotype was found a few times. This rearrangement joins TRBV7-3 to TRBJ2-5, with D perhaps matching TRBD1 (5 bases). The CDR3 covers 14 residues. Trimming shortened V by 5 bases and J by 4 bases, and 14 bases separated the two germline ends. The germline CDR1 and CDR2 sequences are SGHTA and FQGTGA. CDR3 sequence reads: CASSPGLLAETQYF. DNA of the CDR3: TGTGCCAGCAGCCCAGGGTTGCTTGCAGAGACCCAGTACTTC.

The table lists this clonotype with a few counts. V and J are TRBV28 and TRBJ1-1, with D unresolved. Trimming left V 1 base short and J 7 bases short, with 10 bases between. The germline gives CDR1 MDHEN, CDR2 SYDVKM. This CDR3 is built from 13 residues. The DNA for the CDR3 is TGTGCCAGCAGTTTATCCGGGAACTATGAAGCTTTCTTT. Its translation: CASSLSGNYEAFF. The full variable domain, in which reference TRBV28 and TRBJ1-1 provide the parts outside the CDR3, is DVKVTQSSRYLVKRTGEKVFLECVQDMDHENMFWYRQDPGLGLRLIYFSYDVKMKEKGDIPEGYSVSREKKERFSLILESASTNQTSMYLCASSLSGNYEAFFGQGTRLTVV.

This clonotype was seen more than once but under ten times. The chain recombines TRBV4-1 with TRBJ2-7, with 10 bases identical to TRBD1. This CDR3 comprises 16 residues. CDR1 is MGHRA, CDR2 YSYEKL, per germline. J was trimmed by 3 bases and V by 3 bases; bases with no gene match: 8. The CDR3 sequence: CASSQGTGEGIYEQYF. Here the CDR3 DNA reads TGCGCCAGCAGCCAGGGGACAGGGGAAGGGATCTACGAGCAGTACTTC.

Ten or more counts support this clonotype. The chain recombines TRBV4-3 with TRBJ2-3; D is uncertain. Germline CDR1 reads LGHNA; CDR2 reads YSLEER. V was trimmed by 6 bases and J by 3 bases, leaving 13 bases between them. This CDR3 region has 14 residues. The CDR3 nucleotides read TGCGCCAGCAGTCGATTGGGCATTACAGATACGCAGTATTTT. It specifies CASSRLGITDTQYF.

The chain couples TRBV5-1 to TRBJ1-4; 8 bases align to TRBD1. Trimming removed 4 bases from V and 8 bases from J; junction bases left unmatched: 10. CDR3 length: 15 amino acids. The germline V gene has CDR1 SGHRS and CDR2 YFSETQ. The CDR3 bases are TGCGCCAGCAGCCGCTCCGAGGGGGACAGGGAAAAACTGTTTTTT. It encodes CASSRSEGDREKLFF.

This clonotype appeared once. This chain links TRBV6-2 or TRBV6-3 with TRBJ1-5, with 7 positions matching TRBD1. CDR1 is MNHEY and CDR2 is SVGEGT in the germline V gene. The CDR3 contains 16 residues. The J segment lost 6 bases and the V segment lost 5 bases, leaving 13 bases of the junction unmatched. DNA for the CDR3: TGTGCCAGCAGTCTTTACCAAGGGGGCGGAAGTCAGCCCCAGCATTTT. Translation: CASSLYQGGGSQPQHF.

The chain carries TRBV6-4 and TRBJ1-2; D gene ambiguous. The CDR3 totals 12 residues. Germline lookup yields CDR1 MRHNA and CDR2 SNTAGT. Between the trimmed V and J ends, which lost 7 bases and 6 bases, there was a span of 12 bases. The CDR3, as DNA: TGTGCCAGCAATAAGGGAGGACATGGCTACACCTTC. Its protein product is CASNKGGHGYTF.